One sample yielded the 5 T cell receptor beta chains listed below, sequenced in a study of T cell repertoires in cytomegalovirus infection (dated by TCRdb to the late 2010s). Their cognate antigens are unknown. Per the publication, the treatment or condition label means: in vitro stimulation with specific CMV peptide epitopes to enrich CMV-specific T cells. The sample was run on an Illumina HiSeq 1500. In-frame beta chains were kept once TCRdb had trimmed the public reads at Q25 with fastp and called clones with MiXCR. Each CDR3 protein gets just one entry, which takes the most common genes and DNA from the rows behind it. The sample table lists tens of thousands of distinct CDR3 sequences, 20% to 25% of them with a count of one. The ten largest clones take up around 90% of the sample. The sequenced sample was CD8+ T cells from cultured PBMCs, obtained from culture after CMV antigen stimulation. Every receptor here comes from a human donor in good health (CMV status not recorded). Some clones in this sample may be carry-over from other donors' samples.

V is TRBV28 and J is TRBJ1-1; D remains ambiguous. Trimming removed 6 bases from V and 1 base from J, with 12 bases in between. Germline V gene lookup returns CDR1 MDHEN and CDR2 SYDVKM. The CDR3 is made up of 14 amino acids. CDR3 sequence reads: CASSLVLTNTEAFF. CDR3 coding DNA: TGTGCCAGCAGCCTCGTCCTGACGAACACTGAAGCTTTCTTT.

This clonotype was observed a handful of times. This chain connects TRBV7-9 to TRBJ1-4; D unclear. Germline V gene data show CDR1 as SEHNR and CDR2 as FQNEAQ (reference sequence). The V and J ends lost 5 bases and 5 bases respectively, with 15 bases between them. The CDR3 runs to 15 residues. This chain's CDR3 is CASSPPGISNEKLFF. The CDR3 bases are TGTGCCAGCAGCCCACCGGGCATTTCCAATGAAAAACTGTTTTTT.

V gene TRBV11-3 combines with J gene TRBJ2-1, with D hard to call. The V end was cut by 1 base, the J end by 8 bases, with 18 bases between. The germline V gene encodes CDR1 SGHNT and CDR2 YENEEA. This CDR3 spans 16 amino acids. The CDR3: CASSLVSGQVGDEQFF. CDR3 nucleotides: TGTGCCAGCAGCTTAGTTTCGGGCCAGGTGGGCGATGAGCAGTTCTTC.

The chain uses TRBV28 and TRBJ2-3; 9 bases line up with TRBD1. The CDR3 totals 14 residues. V was pared by 3 bases and J by 6 bases, with 4 bases of the junction left unmatched. Germline CDR1 reads MDHEN; CDR2 reads SYDVKM. CDR3 bases: TGTGCCAGCAGTTTCACAGGGGGCTTGGATACGCAGTATTTT. The encoded protein is CASSFTGGLDTQYF.

This clonotype has more than one count but fewer than ten. The rearrangement links TRBV4-3 to TRBJ1-2; D remains unclear. The germline V gene has CDR1 LGHNA and CDR2 YSLEER. There are 16 residues in the CDR3. The V gene lost 0 bases and the J gene lost 5 bases, with 16 bases spanning the gap. The CDR3 nucleotides are TGCGCCAGCAGCCAAGAGCCGGAGGGAGGATTGTATGGCTACACCTTC. Protein product: CASSQEPEGGLYGYTF.